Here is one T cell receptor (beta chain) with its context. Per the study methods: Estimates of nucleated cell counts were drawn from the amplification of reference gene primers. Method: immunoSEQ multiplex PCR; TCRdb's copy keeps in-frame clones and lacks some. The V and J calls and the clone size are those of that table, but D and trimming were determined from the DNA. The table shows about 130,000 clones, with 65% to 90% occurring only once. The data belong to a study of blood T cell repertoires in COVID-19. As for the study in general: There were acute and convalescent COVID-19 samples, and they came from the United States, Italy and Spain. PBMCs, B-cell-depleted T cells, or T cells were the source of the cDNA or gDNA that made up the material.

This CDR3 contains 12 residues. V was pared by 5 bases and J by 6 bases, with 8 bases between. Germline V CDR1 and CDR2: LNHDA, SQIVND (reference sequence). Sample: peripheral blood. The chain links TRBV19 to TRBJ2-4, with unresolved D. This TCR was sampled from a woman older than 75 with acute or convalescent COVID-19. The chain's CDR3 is CASSGSRNIQYF. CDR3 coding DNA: TGTGCCAGTAGTGGTTCCAGAAACATTCAGTACTTC.